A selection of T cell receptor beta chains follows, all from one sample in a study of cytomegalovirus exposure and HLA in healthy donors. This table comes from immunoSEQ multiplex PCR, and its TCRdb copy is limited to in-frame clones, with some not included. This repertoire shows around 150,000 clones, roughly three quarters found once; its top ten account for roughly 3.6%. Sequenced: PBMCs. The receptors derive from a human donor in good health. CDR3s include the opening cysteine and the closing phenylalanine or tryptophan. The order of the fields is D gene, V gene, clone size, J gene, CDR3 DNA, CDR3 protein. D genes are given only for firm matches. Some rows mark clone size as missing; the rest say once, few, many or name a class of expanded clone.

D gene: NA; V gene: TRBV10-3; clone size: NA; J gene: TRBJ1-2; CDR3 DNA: TGTGCCATCAGTGAATCGCAGGGAGGAGGCTACACCTTC; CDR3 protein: CAISESQGGGYTF
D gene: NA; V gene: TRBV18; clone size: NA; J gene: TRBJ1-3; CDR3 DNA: TGTGCCAGCTCACTCAGGGAGGGCCACTCTGGAAACACCATATATTTT; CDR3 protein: CASSLREGHSGNTIYF
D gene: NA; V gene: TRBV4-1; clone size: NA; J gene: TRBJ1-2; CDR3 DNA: TGCGCCAGCAGCCAAACCGGACAGCGGATCTTTAACTATGGCTACACCTTC; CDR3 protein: CASSQTGQRIFNYGYTF
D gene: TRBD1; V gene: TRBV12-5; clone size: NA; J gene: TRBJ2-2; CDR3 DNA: TGTGCTAGTGGTTTGGCCCTGACAGGGTTACCCGGGGAGCTGTTTTTT; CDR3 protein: CASGLALTGLPGELFF
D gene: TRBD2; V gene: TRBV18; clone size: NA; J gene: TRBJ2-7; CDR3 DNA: TGTGCCAGCTCACCATCCGGACTAGCGGTTAGGTACGAGCAGTACTTC; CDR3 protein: CASSPSGLAVRYEQYF
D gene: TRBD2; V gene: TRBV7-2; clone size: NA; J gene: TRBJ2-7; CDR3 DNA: TGTGCCAGCAGCTTAGACGGGCGGGGGATCTCCTACGAGCAGTACTTC; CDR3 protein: CASSLDGRGISYEQYF
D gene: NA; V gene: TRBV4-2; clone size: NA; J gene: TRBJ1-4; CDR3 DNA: TGTGCCAGCAGCCAAGATCCCCAGGGAGGGAGTGAAAAACTGTTTTTT; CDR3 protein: CASSQDPQGGSEKLFF
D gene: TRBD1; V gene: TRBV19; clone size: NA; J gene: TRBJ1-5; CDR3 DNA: TGTGCCAGTAGCCAGGGGGCTGGCAATCAGCCCCAGCATTTT; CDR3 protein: CASSQGAGNQPQHF
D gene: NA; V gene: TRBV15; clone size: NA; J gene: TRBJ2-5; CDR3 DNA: TGTGCCACCAGCAGAGATAGCGGACAAGAGACCCAGTACTTC; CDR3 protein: CATSRDSGQETQYF
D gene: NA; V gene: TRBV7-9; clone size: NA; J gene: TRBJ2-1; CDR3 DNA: TGTGCCGGTCGCGGGCACAATGAGCAGTTCTTC; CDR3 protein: CAGRGHNEQFF
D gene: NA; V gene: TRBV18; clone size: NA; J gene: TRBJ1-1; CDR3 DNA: TGTGCCAGCTCACCAGGTCAAAACGGTGAAGCTTTCTTT; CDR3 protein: CASSPGQNGEAFF
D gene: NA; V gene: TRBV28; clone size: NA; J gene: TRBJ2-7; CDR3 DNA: TGTGCCAGCACCCTCGGGGGGCGCTTATACGAGCAGTACTTC; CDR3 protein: CASTLGGRLYEQYF
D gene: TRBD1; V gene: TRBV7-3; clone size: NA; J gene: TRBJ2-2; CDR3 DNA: TGTGCCAGCAGCTTACAGGGGGCGCAAGATGCCGGGGAGCTGTTTTTT; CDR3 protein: CASSLQGAQDAGELFF
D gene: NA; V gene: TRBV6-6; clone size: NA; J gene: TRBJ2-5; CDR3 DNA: TGTGCCAGCAGTTACGGGGGCAGCGGAGAGACCCAGTACTTC; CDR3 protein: CASSYGGSGETQYF
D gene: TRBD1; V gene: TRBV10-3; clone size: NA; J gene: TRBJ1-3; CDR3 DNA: TGTGCCAACTCACCCACAGGGGACTCTGGAAACACCATATATTTT; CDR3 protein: CANSPTGDSGNTIYF
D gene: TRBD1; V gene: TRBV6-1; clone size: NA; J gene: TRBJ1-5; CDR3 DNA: TGTGCCAGCACCCGAGGGACAGCTAGCAATCAGCCCCAGCATTTT; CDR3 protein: CASTRGTASNQPQHF
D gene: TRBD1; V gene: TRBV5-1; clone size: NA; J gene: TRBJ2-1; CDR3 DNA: TGCGCCAGCAGCGACACAGGGGGCCTCTACAATGAGCAGTTCTTC; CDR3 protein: CASSDTGGLYNEQFF
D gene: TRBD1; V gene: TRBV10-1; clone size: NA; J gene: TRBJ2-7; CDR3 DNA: TGCGCCAGCACTAACCAGGGGGCTGGCGAGCAGTACTTC; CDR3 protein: CASTNQGAGEQYF
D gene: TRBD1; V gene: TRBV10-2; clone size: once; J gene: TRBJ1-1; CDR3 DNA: TGCACCAGCAGTGATACAGGGGGCACTGAAGCTTTCTTT; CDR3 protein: CTSSDTGGTEAFF
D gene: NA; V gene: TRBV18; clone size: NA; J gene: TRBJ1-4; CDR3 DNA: TGTGCCAGCTCACCACGAGGGGGTGAAAAACTGTTTTTT; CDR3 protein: CASSPRGGEKLFF
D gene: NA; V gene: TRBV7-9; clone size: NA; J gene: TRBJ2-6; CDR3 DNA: TGTGCCAGCAGCTTATACACGAGGGCTGGGGCCAACGTCCTGACTTTC; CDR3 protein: CASSLYTRAGANVLTF
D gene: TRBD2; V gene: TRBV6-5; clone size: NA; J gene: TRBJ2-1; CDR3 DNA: TGTGCCAGCAGTTGGGGACTAGCGGGACCATACAATGAGCAGTTCTTC; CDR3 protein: CASSWGLAGPYNEQFF
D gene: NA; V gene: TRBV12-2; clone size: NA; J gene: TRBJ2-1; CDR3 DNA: TGTGCAAGTCGCCACTCGCGGAGTATATGGCCTCACAATGAGCAGTTCTTC; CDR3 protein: CASRHSRSIWPHNEQFF
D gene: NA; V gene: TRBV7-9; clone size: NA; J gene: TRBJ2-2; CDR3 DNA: TGTGCCAGCAGCCCCGCGGACAAGGGGAACACCGGGGAGCTGTTTTTT; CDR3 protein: CASSPADKGNTGELFF
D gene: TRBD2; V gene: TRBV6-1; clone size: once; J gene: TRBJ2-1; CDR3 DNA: TGTGCCAGCGGCGGGAGCTCCTACAATGAGCAGTTCTTC; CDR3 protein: CASGGSSYNEQFF
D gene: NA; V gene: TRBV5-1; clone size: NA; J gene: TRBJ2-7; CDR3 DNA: TGCGCCAGCAGCTTCCCGGGAAGGCCTCCCTACTTC; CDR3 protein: CASSFPGRPPYF
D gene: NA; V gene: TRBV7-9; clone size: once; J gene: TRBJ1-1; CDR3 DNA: TGTGCCAGCAGCTATATCAACACTGAAGCTTTCTTT; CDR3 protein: CASSYINTEAFF
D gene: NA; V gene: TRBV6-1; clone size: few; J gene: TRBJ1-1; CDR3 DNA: TGTGCCTCAACCAAAAACAGGGATGAAGCTTTCTTT; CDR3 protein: CASTKNRDEAFF
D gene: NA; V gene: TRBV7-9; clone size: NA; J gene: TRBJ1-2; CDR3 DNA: TGTGCCAGCAGCTTAGGGGGAGGGATCGGCTATGGCTACACCTTC; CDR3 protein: CASSLGGGIGYGYTF
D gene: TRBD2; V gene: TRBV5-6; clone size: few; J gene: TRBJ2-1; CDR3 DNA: TGTGCCAGCAGCGCACTCCTCTCTAGCGGGATTGGGGCTGAGCAGTTCTTC; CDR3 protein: CASSALLSSGIGAEQFF
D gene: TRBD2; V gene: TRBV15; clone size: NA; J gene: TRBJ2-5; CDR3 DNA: TGTGCCACCGGGGAGGGAGAGACCCAGTACTTC; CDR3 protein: CATGEGETQYF
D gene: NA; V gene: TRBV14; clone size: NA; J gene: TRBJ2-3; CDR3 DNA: TGTGCCAGCAGCCTAGACGGCGGGAAAGGTACAGATACGCAGTATTTT; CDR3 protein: CASSLDGGKGTDTQYF
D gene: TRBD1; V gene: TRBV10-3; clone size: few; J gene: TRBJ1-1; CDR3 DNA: TGTGCCATCAGAGGAAGGGGGCTAGAGACTGAAGCTTTCTTT; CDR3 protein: CAIRGRGLETEAFF
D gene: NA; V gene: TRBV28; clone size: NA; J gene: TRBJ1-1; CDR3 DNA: TGTGCCAGCAGTTTAAGGTTGAGGTTGATAGACACTGAAGCTTTCTTT; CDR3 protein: CASSLRLRLIDTEAFF
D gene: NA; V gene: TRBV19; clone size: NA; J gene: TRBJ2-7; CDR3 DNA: TGTGCCAGTAGTATAACCCTGGCACCTTCCTACGAGCAGTACTTC; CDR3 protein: CASSITLAPSYEQYF
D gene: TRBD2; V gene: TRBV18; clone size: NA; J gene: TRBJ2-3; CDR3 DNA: TGTGCCAGCTCACCTTACGGACTAGCTGACGCGGATACGCAGTATTTT; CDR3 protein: CASSPYGLADADTQYF
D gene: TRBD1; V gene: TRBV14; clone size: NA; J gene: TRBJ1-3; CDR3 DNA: TGTGCCAGCAGCCCATACCGGGACAGCTCTGGAAACACCATATATTTT; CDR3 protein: CASSPYRDSSGNTIYF
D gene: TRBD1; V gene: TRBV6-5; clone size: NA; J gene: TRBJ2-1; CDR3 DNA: TGTGCCAGCAGTGGAAGACAGGGAAGAAAGCAGTTCTTC; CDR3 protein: CASSGRQGRKQFF
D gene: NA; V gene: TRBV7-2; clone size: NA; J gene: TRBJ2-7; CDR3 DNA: TGTGCCAGCAGCTTCCAGCGTTCGAACCACTACGAGCAGTACTTC; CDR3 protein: CASSFQRSNHYEQYF
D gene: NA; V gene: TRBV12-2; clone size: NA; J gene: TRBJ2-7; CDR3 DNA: TGTGCAAGTCGCTTCATCTCCGGAGCTCGCGGGAGTTCCTACGAGCAGTACTTC; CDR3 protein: CASRFISGARGSSYEQYF
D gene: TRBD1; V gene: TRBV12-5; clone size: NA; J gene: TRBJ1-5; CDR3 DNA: TGTGCTAGTGGTTTGGCCACCCTAGGCGGGACAGCTGATCAGCCCCAGCATTTT; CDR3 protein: CASGLATLGGTADQPQHF
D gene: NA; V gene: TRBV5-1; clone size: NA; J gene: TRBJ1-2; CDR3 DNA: TGCGCCAGCAGCGACGGTCTAGCCTATGGCTACACCTTC; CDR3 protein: CASSDGLAYGYTF
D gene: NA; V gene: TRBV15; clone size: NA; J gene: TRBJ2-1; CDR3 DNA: TGTGCCACCAGCAAGTCAGGGGAGCAGTTCTTC; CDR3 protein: CATSKSGEQFF
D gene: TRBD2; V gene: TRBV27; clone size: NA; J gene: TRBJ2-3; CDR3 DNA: TGTGCCAGCAGTTCTTTACTAGCGGGAGAATCAGATACGCAGTATTTT; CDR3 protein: CASSSLLAGESDTQYF
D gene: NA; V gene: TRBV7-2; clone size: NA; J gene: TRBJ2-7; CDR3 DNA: TGTGCCAGCAGCATAGCTCCCGGGACATCATACGAGCAGTACTTC; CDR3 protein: CASSIAPGTSYEQYF
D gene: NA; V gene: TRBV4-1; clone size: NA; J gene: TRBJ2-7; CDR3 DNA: TGCGCCAGCAGCCAAGTGGAGGGGACCATAAGCTCCTACGAGCAGTACTTC; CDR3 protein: CASSQVEGTISSYEQYF
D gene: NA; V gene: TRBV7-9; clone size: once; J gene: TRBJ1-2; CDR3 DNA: TGTGCCAGCAGCACCTCGAGTAGGGGTACTAACTATGGCTACACCTTC; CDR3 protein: CASSTSSRGTNYGYTF
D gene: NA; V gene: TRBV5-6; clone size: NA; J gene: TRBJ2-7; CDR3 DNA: TGTGCCAGCAGCTTGGACCCCCGGTCCACCTACGAGCAGTACTTC; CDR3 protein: CASSLDPRSTYEQYF
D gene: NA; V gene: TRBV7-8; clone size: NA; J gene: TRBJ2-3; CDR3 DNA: TGTGCCAGCAGCCCCCGGTCTGCCCACGATACGCAGTATTTT; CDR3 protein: CASSPRSAHDTQYF
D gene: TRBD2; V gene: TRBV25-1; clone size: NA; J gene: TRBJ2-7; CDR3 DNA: TGTGCCAGCCGCAAGCGGGAGGTCTACGAGCAGTACTTC; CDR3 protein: CASRKREVYEQYF
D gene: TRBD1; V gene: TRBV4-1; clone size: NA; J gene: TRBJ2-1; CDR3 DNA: TGCGCCAGCAGCCAACCGATCCGGAGACAGGGGGTCAACAATGAGCAGTTCTTC; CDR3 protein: CASSQPIRRQGVNNEQFF
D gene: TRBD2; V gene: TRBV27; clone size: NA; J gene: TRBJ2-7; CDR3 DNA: TGTGCCAGCAGTCCCCTAGCGGGGCATTTGTACGAGCAGTACTTC; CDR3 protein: CASSPLAGHLYEQYF
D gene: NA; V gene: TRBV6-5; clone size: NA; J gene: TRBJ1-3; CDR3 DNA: TGTGCCAGCAGTGGAGACAGAAGCTCTGGAAACACCATATATTTT; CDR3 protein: CASSGDRSSGNTIYF
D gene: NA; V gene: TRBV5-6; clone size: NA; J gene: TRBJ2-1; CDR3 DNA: TGTGCCAGCAGCTCCTACAGGACCCACCCGTTCGGGAATGAGCAGTTCTTC; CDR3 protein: CASSSYRTHPFGNEQFF
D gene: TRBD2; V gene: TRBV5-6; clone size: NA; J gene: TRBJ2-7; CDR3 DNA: TGTGCCAGCAGCCCCGGGACTAGGCACATCGAGCAGTACTTC; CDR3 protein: CASSPGTRHIEQYF
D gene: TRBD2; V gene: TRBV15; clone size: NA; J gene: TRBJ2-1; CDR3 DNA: TGTGCCGCGAGGAGCGGGGGTTCAAGTGAGCAGTTCTTC; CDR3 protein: CAARSGGSSEQFF
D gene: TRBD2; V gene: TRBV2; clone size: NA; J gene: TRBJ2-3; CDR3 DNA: TGTGCCAGCAGTTGGGGACTAGCGGGAGTAGATACGCAGTATTTT; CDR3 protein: CASSWGLAGVDTQYF
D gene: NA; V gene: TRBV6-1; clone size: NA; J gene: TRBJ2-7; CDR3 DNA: TGTGCCAGCAGTCTCCTGAGCGAGCAGTACTTC; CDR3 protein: CASSLLSEQYF
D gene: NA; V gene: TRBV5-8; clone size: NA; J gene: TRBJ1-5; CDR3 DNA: TGTGCCAGCAGCTTGCGGGATCAGCCCCAGCATTTT; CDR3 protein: CASSLRDQPQHF
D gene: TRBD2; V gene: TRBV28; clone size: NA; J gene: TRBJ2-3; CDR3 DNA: TGTGCCAGCAGTTTGGAGACTAGCGGCCCGTTCACAGATACGCAGTATTTT; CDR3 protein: CASSLETSGPFTDTQYF